This TCR beta chain appears in the sequencing data of a study of OX40 agonist ivuxolimab in advanced cancers. Study overall: At 0.01 to 10 mg/kg, ivuxolimab was administered intravenously to patients every 2 weeks.

The assay was immunoSEQ multiplex PCR, and TCRdb's table has in-frame clones only and misses some. The data hold roughly 40,000 clones, with about nine tenths observed a single time. Germline V gene data show CDR1 as MNHNS and CDR2 as SASEGT. V lost 8 bases, J lost 7 bases, and 13 bases stayed unmatched. The CDR3 spans 15 residues. Patients were ruled out by autoimmune disease history or systemic immunosuppression. V and J are TRBV6-1 and TRBJ2-3; 9 bases fit TRBD1. Specimen: CD4+ or CD8+ T cells sorted from blood, collected in a trial of the OX40 agonist ivuxolimab. This TCR was recovered from an adult with an advanced solid tumor such as melanoma, head and neck, liver or kidney cancer. The CDR3 DNA reads as TGTGCCAGCTCTGGTTTTGGACAGGGGAGGCATACGCAGTATTTT. Translated, it gives CASSGFGQGRHTQYF.